These T cell receptor beta chains were read from a single sample in a study of early T cells in non-severe SARS-CoV-2 infection. TCRdb reprocessed the 5' RACE reads with MiXCR, giving one entry per CDR3 protein. The sample shows about 60,000 distinct CDR3 sequences, roughly 18% of them seen only once. Sequencing used whole blood, obtained at baseline. Every receptor here comes from an adult who was a healthcare worker with PCR-confirmed SARS-CoV-2 infection or an uninfected control (not recorded which). Each CDR3 is given with its conserved first and last residue. Each record gives: D gene, V gene, J gene, clone size, CDR3 DNA, CDR3 protein. D genes are given only for firm matches. Size tells how often a clone was seen (once, few, many) or the class of an expanded clone, and some rows leave it out.

D gene: .; V gene: TRBV7-8; J gene: TRBJ2-1; clone size: once; CDR3 DNA: TGTGCCGGCAGCTATAGAGGCGGAGCTGATGAGCAGTTCTTC; CDR3 protein: CAGSYRGGADEQFF
D gene: .; V gene: TRBV4-2; J gene: TRBJ2-7; clone size: .; CDR3 DNA: TGTGCCAGCAGCCAAGACACGGCGCAGTACTTC; CDR3 protein: CASSQDTAQYF
D gene: .; V gene: TRBV14; J gene: TRBJ1-1; clone size: .; CDR3 DNA: TGTGCCAGCAGTAACCCAGGACTGAACACTGAAGCTTTCTTT; CDR3 protein: CASSNPGLNTEAFF
D gene: TRBD1; V gene: TRBV3-1; J gene: TRBJ2-5; clone size: .; CDR3 DNA: TGTGCCAGCAGCTGGACAGGCCAAGAGACCCAGTACTTC; CDR3 protein: CASSWTGQETQYF
D gene: .; V gene: TRBV12-3/TRBV12-4; J gene: TRBJ1-1; clone size: few; CDR3 DNA: TGTGCCAGCAGTTTAGCGCGACAGTCTGAAGCTTTCTTT; CDR3 protein: CASSLARQSEAFF
D gene: .; V gene: TRBV7-6; J gene: TRBJ2-1; clone size: few; CDR3 DNA: TGTGCCAGCAGCCACCTTTATGAGCAGTTCTTC; CDR3 protein: CASSHLYEQFF
D gene: TRBD1; V gene: TRBV6-5; J gene: TRBJ1-2; clone size: few; CDR3 DNA: TGTGCCAGCAGTTACGACAGGGCCTTTGGCTACACCTTC; CDR3 protein: CASSYDRAFGYTF
D gene: TRBD2; V gene: TRBV7-8; J gene: TRBJ2-7; clone size: many; CDR3 DNA: TGTGCCAGCAGCCTTGCGGGGGGCACCTACGAGCAGTACTTC; CDR3 protein: CASSLAGGTYEQYF
D gene: TRBD1; V gene: TRBV7-9; J gene: TRBJ2-2; clone size: medium-sized; CDR3 DNA: TGTGCCAGCAGTCCAGGGGGCTCCGGGGAGCTGTTTTTT; CDR3 protein: CASSPGGSGELFF
D gene: TRBD1; V gene: TRBV12-3/TRBV12-4; J gene: TRBJ2-5; clone size: .; CDR3 DNA: TGTGCCAGCAGGCCGACAGGGGGCAGAGAAGAGACCCAGTACTTC; CDR3 protein: CASRPTGGREETQYF
D gene: .; V gene: TRBV5-1; J gene: TRBJ2-3; clone size: many; CDR3 DNA: TGCGCCAGCAGCTTTGCCCATACGCAGTATTTT; CDR3 protein: CASSFAHTQYF
D gene: .; V gene: TRBV15; J gene: TRBJ2-7; clone size: .; CDR3 DNA: TGTGCCACCAGCAGGGTCGCAGGTAGGGCCCGCCACGAGCAGTACTTC; CDR3 protein: CATSRVAGRARHEQYF
D gene: .; V gene: TRBV10-3; J gene: TRBJ2-5; clone size: .; CDR3 DNA: TGTGCCACCGGAGTGGGGGGCGAGACCCAGTACTTC; CDR3 protein: CATGVGGETQYF
D gene: .; V gene: TRBV11-2; J gene: TRBJ2-6; clone size: many; CDR3 DNA: TGTGCCAGCAGTATGCAGGGATCCGTCCGAGAAGGGGCCAACGTCCTGACTTTC; CDR3 protein: CASSMQGSVREGANVLTF
D gene: .; V gene: TRBV19; J gene: TRBJ2-2; clone size: few; CDR3 DNA: TGTGCCAGTAGTATTGGTGGGGCCGGGGAGCTGTTTTTT; CDR3 protein: CASSIGGAGELFF
D gene: .; V gene: TRBV11-2; J gene: TRBJ2-2; clone size: .; CDR3 DNA: TGTGCCAGCAGCTATGCACACACCGGGGAGCTGTTTTTT; CDR3 protein: CASSYAHTGELFF
D gene: .; V gene: TRBV10-3; J gene: TRBJ2-1; clone size: .; CDR3 DNA: TGTGCCATCTCCAGCCGGTACGGGGATGAGCAGTTCTTC; CDR3 protein: CAISSRYGDEQFF
D gene: .; V gene: TRBV15; J gene: TRBJ2-2; clone size: .; CDR3 DNA: TGTGCCACAAGTCTAGCGTCGGTCCCCGGGGAGCTGTTTTTT; CDR3 protein: CATSLASVPGELFF
D gene: .; V gene: TRBV9; J gene: TRBJ1-4; clone size: many; CDR3 DNA: TGTGCCAGCAGCGTAGCTCCACAGTTTGGTGAAAAACTGTTTTTT; CDR3 protein: CASSVAPQFGEKLFF
D gene: TRBD2; V gene: TRBV5-1; J gene: TRBJ2-7; clone size: .; CDR3 DNA: TGCGCCAGCAGCTCGGGACTAGCGCGAGCACCAACTTCCTACGAGCAGTACTTC; CDR3 protein: CASSSGLARAPTSYEQYF
D gene: .; V gene: TRBV2; J gene: TRBJ1-1; clone size: many; CDR3 DNA: TGTGCCAGCAGCGGACAGTTTGGGGAAGCTTTCTTT; CDR3 protein: CASSGQFGEAFF
D gene: .; V gene: TRBV7-8; J gene: TRBJ2-1; clone size: .; CDR3 DNA: TGTGCCAGCAGCTTAGCGGCCCACAATGAGCAGTTCTTC; CDR3 protein: CASSLAAHNEQFF
D gene: .; V gene: TRBV19; J gene: TRBJ2-5; clone size: .; CDR3 DNA: TGTGCCAGTAGTACCTTTCTACCCCCGGAGACCCAGTACTTC; CDR3 protein: CASSTFLPPETQYF
D gene: TRBD1; V gene: TRBV6-1; J gene: TRBJ2-7; clone size: few; CDR3 DNA: TGTGCCAGCAGTGTATTACAGGGGTCTTACTCCTACGAGCAGTACTTC; CDR3 protein: CASSVLQGSYSYEQYF
D gene: TRBD1; V gene: TRBV6-5; J gene: TRBJ1-6; clone size: .; CDR3 DNA: TGTGCCAGCAAGACAGGGTCCTATAATTCACCCCTCCACTTT; CDR3 protein: CASKTGSYNSPLHF
D gene: .; V gene: TRBV6-5; J gene: TRBJ1-1; clone size: many; CDR3 DNA: TGTGCCAGCAGTTACTCGCACAACGGGTTGAACACTGAAGCTTTCTTT; CDR3 protein: CASSYSHNGLNTEAFF
D gene: TRBD1; V gene: TRBV4-1; J gene: TRBJ1-2; clone size: few; CDR3 DNA: TGCGCCAGCAGCCATCAGACAGGGGAAGGCTATGGCTACACCTTC; CDR3 protein: CASSHQTGEGYGYTF
D gene: TRBD1; V gene: TRBV6-1; J gene: TRBJ2-3; clone size: .; CDR3 DNA: TGTGCCAGCAGTGCCGGGACAGTGCACACAGATACGCAGTATTTT; CDR3 protein: CASSAGTVHTDTQYF
D gene: TRBD1; V gene: TRBV4-3; J gene: TRBJ2-2; clone size: few; CDR3 DNA: TGCGCCAGCAGCCGAGGGGGCCGTAGCACCGGGGAGCTGTTTTTT; CDR3 protein: CASSRGGRSTGELFF
D gene: TRBD1; V gene: TRBV24-1; J gene: TRBJ2-1; clone size: .; CDR3 DNA: TGTGCCACCAGTGACCGAACAGGGGACTCCTACAATGAGCAGTTCTTC; CDR3 protein: CATSDRTGDSYNEQFF
D gene: TRBD2; V gene: TRBV4-3; J gene: TRBJ2-5; clone size: few; CDR3 DNA: TGCGCCAGCAGCCGAGAACTCACTAGCGGGAGACAAGAGACCCAGTACTTC; CDR3 protein: CASSRELTSGRQETQYF
D gene: .; V gene: TRBV6-5; J gene: TRBJ2-7; clone size: few; CDR3 DNA: TGTGCCAGCAGTTACTCGAGACAAAGCTCCTACGAGCAGTACTTC; CDR3 protein: CASSYSRQSSYEQYF
D gene: TRBD2; V gene: TRBV5-4; J gene: TRBJ2-1; clone size: .; CDR3 DNA: TGTGCCAGCAGCTTGCGCGTGACTAGCGGGGACCACAATGAGCAGTTCTTC; CDR3 protein: CASSLRVTSGDHNEQFF
D gene: .; V gene: TRBV5-1; J gene: TRBJ2-1; clone size: .; CDR3 DNA: TGCGCCAGCAGCCGGGACGCGGGAATGGGGCAGTTCTTC; CDR3 protein: CASSRDAGMGQFF
D gene: .; V gene: TRBV7-9; J gene: TRBJ2-1; clone size: .; CDR3 DNA: TGTGCCAGCAGCTTCCCAGGGAACAATGAGCAGTTCTTC; CDR3 protein: CASSFPGNNEQFF
D gene: TRBD2; V gene: TRBV20-1; J gene: TRBJ2-7; clone size: few; CDR3 DNA: TGCAGTGCTGCCACCTCACTAGCGGGGGGTACCTCCTACGAGCAGTACTTC; CDR3 protein: CSAATSLAGGTSYEQYF
D gene: TRBD2; V gene: TRBV29-1; J gene: TRBJ2-2; clone size: .; CDR3 DNA: TGCAGCGTCGGAGCGGGAAGCGACACCGGGGAGCTGTTTTTT; CDR3 protein: CSVGAGSDTGELFF
D gene: .; V gene: TRBV20-1; J gene: TRBJ1-5; clone size: few; CDR3 DNA: TGCAGTGCTAGAGGAATTGAGGGCCTTCAGCCCCAGCATTTT; CDR3 protein: CSARGIEGLQPQHF
D gene: .; V gene: TRBV2; J gene: TRBJ2-3; clone size: .; CDR3 DNA: TGTGCCCGTCAGGGTAGGTCGTCGGATACGCAGTATTTT; CDR3 protein: CARQGRSSDTQYF
D gene: .; V gene: TRBV14; J gene: TRBJ1-4; clone size: .; CDR3 DNA: TGTGCCAGCAGCCAACTAGGGACGGAGAATGAAAAACTGTTTTTT; CDR3 protein: CASSQLGTENEKLFF
D gene: .; V gene: TRBV4-1; J gene: TRBJ2-3; clone size: many; CDR3 DNA: TGCGCCAGCAGCCCACGCCTCGCAACCCCCACAGATACGCAGTATTTT; CDR3 protein: CASSPRLATPTDTQYF
D gene: TRBD1; V gene: TRBV2; J gene: TRBJ1-6; clone size: many; CDR3 DNA: TGTGCCAGCACCCGCCCGGGACAGGGGGAATCCCCCCTCCACTTT; CDR3 protein: CASTRPGQGESPLHF
D gene: .; V gene: TRBV28; J gene: TRBJ2-7; clone size: .; CDR3 DNA: TGTGCCAGCAGTGAGGTTGGATCCGAGCAGTACTTC; CDR3 protein: CASSEVGSEQYF
D gene: .; V gene: TRBV7-8; J gene: TRBJ2-4; clone size: few; CDR3 DNA: TGTGCCAGCAGCCGTTCCCCAGCTATAGGGGGCATTCAGTACTTC; CDR3 protein: CASSRSPAIGGIQYF
D gene: TRBD2; V gene: TRBV29-1; J gene: TRBJ2-1; clone size: .; CDR3 DNA: TGCAGCGTTGAAGAAGGGGACTATCGATCCTACAATGAGCAGTTCTTC; CDR3 protein: CSVEEGDYRSYNEQFF
D gene: TRBD2; V gene: TRBV20-1; J gene: TRBJ2-1; clone size: few; CDR3 DNA: TGCAGTGCTAGATCCCGGACTAGCGGGAGGGTAAGCTCCTACAATGAGCAGTTCTTC; CDR3 protein: CSARSRTSGRVSSYNEQFF
D gene: TRBD1; V gene: TRBV13; J gene: TRBJ1-1; clone size: .; CDR3 DNA: TGTGCCAGCAGCTACCGGGACAGGGAGGTCACTGAAGCTTTCTTT; CDR3 protein: CASSYRDREVTEAFF
D gene: .; V gene: TRBV5-4; J gene: TRBJ2-1; clone size: few; CDR3 DNA: TGTGCCAGCAGCGGAACAGGGACTGAGCAGTTCTTC; CDR3 protein: CASSGTGTEQFF
D gene: TRBD1; V gene: TRBV29-1; J gene: TRBJ2-1; clone size: .; CDR3 DNA: TGCAGCGTCCGTCGCGGGACAGGGGGTCGAAATGAGCAGTTCTTC; CDR3 protein: CSVRRGTGGRNEQFF
D gene: .; V gene: TRBV5-1; J gene: TRBJ2-7; clone size: once; CDR3 DNA: TGCGCCAGCAGCTTGACAGGGAGCGAGCAGTACTTC; CDR3 protein: CASSLTGSEQYF
D gene: .; V gene: TRBV28; J gene: TRBJ1-6; clone size: .; CDR3 DNA: TGTGCCAGCAGCCTAGCAGGGGTTAATTCACCCCTCCACTTT; CDR3 protein: CASSLAGVNSPLHF
D gene: .; V gene: TRBV2; J gene: TRBJ2-7; clone size: few; CDR3 DNA: TGTGCCAGCACCAGGACGGGTGGCTCCTACGAGCAGTACTTC; CDR3 protein: CASTRTGGSYEQYF
D gene: .; V gene: TRBV24-1; J gene: TRBJ2-5; clone size: many; CDR3 DNA: TGTGCCACCAGTGACTTCAGGGTGGTGTACGAGACCCAGTACTTC; CDR3 protein: CATSDFRVVYETQYF
D gene: .; V gene: TRBV22-1; J gene: TRBJ2-2; clone size: .; CDR3 DNA: TGTCCTGGGAGCTCACCTAGCGGTCTCACCGGGGAGCTGTTTTTT; CDR3 protein: CPGSSPSGLTGELFF
D gene: TRBD1; V gene: TRBV7-9; J gene: TRBJ2-3; clone size: once; CDR3 DNA: TGTGCCAGCAGCTTTGTAGGACAGGGCCTCACAGATACGCAGTATTTT; CDR3 protein: CASSFVGQGLTDTQYF
D gene: TRBD1; V gene: TRBV6-1; J gene: TRBJ2-1; clone size: many; CDR3 DNA: TGTGCCAGCACCTGGGACAGGGCCGCTGAGCAGTTCTTC; CDR3 protein: CASTWDRAAEQFF
D gene: .; V gene: TRBV5-1; J gene: TRBJ1-5; clone size: .; CDR3 DNA: TGCGCCAGCAGCTTTGAGCTTAATCAGCCCCAGCATTTT; CDR3 protein: CASSFELNQPQHF
D gene: .; V gene: TRBV9; J gene: TRBJ2-3; clone size: .; CDR3 DNA: TGTGCCAGCAGCGAAGGGGGGGGCACAGATACGCAGTATTTT; CDR3 protein: CASSEGGGTDTQYF